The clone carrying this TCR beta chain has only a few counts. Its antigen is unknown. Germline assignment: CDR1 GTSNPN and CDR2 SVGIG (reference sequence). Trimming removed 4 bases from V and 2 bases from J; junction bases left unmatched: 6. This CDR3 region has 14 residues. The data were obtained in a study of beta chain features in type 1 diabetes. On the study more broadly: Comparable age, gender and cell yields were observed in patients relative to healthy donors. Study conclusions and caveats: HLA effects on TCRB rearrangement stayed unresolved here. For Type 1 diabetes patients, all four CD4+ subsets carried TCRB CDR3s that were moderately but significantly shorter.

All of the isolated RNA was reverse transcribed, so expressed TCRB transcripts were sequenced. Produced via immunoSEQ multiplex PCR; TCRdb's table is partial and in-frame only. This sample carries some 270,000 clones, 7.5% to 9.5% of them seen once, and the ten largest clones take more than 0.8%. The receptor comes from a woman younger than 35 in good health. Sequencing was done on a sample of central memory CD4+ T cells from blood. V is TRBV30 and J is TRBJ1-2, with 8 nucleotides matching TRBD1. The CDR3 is CAWKGDRRNYGYTF. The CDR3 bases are TGTGCCTGGAAAGGGGACAGGAGAAACTATGGCTACACCTTC.